This T cell receptor beta chain was observed in a study of shared clonotypes between healthy human individuals (dated by TCRdb to the early 2020s). Broadly, across the study: The cohort comprised a couple of women and a few men aged 18 to 49 years. Per donor, three plates each were used for CD4 naive and CD4 memory, two for CD8 naive, and one for CD8 memory. To estimate repertoire size and how much clonotypes are shared between individuals, the study performed deep sequencing of blood TCR repertoires from 4 to 6 healthy adults. Libraries were prepared and TCR repertoires were sequenced by different laboratories using diverse techniques, in order to increase sequencing depth and limit assay-specific biases. Leukapheresis yielded between about 0.9 and 10 billion PBMCs per donor. Broad study findings and their caveats: Because the study included a small number of donors, the genetic and exposure-history diversity represented was limited. Even with the large sequencing depth, rarefaction of the sorted-subset datasets indicated that sequencing was incomplete. Naive subsets generally had larger estimated clonotype richness than memory subsets did. Across a handful of donors, roughly 5.1% of naive CD4, approximately 3.5% of naive CD8, approximately 2.5% of memory CD4, and under 0.45% of memory CD8 clonotypes were shared. Clonotypes shared by all four sorted-subset donors showed higher generation probabilities than non-shared clonotypes. Pairwise subsampling indicated that sequencing depth was expected to affect the degree of clonotype sharing among donors. Sampling was limited to blood, and TCR repertoires in tissue likely differ from TCR repertoires in blood.

The CDR1 and CDR2 encoded by the germline V gene are MNHEY and SVGAGI. V is pared back by 3 bases and J by 3 bases, with 15 bases lying between the germline termini. The CDR3 runs 15 residues from the cysteine to the phenylalanine. Only the CDR3 DNA stays, 45 bases, in frame from base 1. As concerns this clone: Its antigen is still unknown. Base qualities are missing; no much larger clone stands one base away.

The donors were healthy, HIV-negative adults with no recently reported acute infections or vaccinations. Only Caucasian adults living in Nashville, Tennessee, USA were represented among the donors. CD8 memory samples were composed of magnetically selected CD45RO+ cells combined with CCR7-negative CD45RA+ effector memory (TemRA) cells. Blood was obtained by leukapheresis, after which PBMCs were separated by Ficoll-Histopaque density gradient centrifugation and cryopreserved in liquid nitrogen vapor phase. Analytical flow cytometry was used to check the purity and quantity of every magnetically sorted T cell population. Genomic DNA was isolated from every sorted fraction and measured by UV absorbance on a Nanodrop 2000c. Using the deep immunoSEQ assay, multiplex PCR amplified TCR CDR3 regions from genomic DNA. Genomic DNA extracted from each cell subset was distributed evenly over all wells of several immunoSEQ 96-well plates, and each plate served as one replicate. For sorted subsets, approximately 200 ng of genomic DNA, equivalent to some 30,000 T cell genomes, went into each replicate PCR. Purified libraries were quantified with a Qubit 3.0 fluorometer, sized on a Bioanalyzer 2100, and re-quantified with the KAPA Library Quantification kit. A separate single-read 150-cycle Illumina NextSeq 550 flow cell was used to sequence each immunoSEQ 96-well plate. Per the source publication's procedure: Because only junctional sequences without quality scores were contained in the immunoSEQ output, filtering matching that applied to full-length reads could not be performed. Sequences were annotated with PyIR, a Python wrapper for IgBLAST v1.9, and V/J genes and CDR3 were assigned using IMGT germline references. Any read was removed if the V/J assignment was weak (E-value above 1e-6), the CDR3 was missing, or the read contained stop codons, out-of-frame junctions, or ambiguous translated residues. V3J clonotypes were defined by identical inferred V gene, J gene, and CDR3 amino acid sequence. The percentage overlap between two repertoires was calculated by dividing the number of shared unique clonotypes by the size of the smaller repertoire. RTK rarefaction, the Chao1 estimator, and Recon v2.1 estimates of unobserved clonotypes were used to assess repertoire richness. For all TCRbeta clonotypes obtained by the gDNA method from a few donors, generation probabilities were computed with OLGA. TCRdb took this table from immuneACCESS and kept in-frame rearrangements with V and J called. Such tables lack part of the clones; where checked against another copy, unresolved V genes explain under half of the gap, and the rest is unexplained. The V and J calls and the clone size are those of that table, but D and trimming were determined from the DNA. The sample profile shows 110,000 or so clones; about 63% of them were found once. Around 24% of the sample comes from the top ten.

The chain was built from TRBV6-5 and TRBJ2-7, with no reliable assignment of the D segment. This clonotype originated in a woman aged 25 to 45 in good health. The source material was memory CD8+ T cells sorted from blood. Explained via the paper, the cell subset or site label denotes: CD45RO+ cells pooled with CCR7-negative TemRA cells. The nucleotide sequence reads as follows: TGTGCCAGCAGTTATGGTCTGGGTTCCTACTACGAGCAGTACTTC. Protein translation: CASSYGLGSYYEQYF.